This T cell receptor (beta chain) was sequenced during a study of cytomegalovirus exposure and HLA in healthy donors. Background on the study: According to later analysis, the same platform produced the 120 or so validation and several hundred first-cohort repertoires.

These donors were members of the roughly 120-subject validation cohort, a group separate from the roughly 670-subject first cohort. This CDR3 is 15 amino acids long. The germline gives CDR1 MNHEY, CDR2 SVGAGI. The ends were cut back, 6 bases at V and 1 base at J, with 10 bases in the middle. TCRdb's copy holds only in-frame clones and misses some; the assay was immunoSEQ multiplex PCR. The table shows about 220,000 clones, with 75% to 95% occurring only once. The sequenced sample was PBMCs. This sequence joins TRBV6-5 and TRBJ2-6; TRBD1 is a possible D gene (5 bases). This sequence was found in a woman in her late teens or twenties in good health and CMV-seronegative. The CDR3 region has the DNA TGTGCCAGCAGCCGATACAGGTCTGGGGCCAACGTCCTGACTTTC. This gives the protein CASSRYRSGANVLTF.